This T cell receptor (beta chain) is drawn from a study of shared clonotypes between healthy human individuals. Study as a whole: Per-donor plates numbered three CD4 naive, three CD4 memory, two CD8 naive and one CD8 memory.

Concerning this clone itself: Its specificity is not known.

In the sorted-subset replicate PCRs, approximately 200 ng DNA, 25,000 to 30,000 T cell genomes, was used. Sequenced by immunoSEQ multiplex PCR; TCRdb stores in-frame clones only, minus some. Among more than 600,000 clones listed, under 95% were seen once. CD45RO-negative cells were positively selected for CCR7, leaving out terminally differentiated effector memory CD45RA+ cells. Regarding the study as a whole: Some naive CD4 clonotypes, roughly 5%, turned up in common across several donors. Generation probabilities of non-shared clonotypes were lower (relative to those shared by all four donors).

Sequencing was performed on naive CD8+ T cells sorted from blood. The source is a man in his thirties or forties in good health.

The CDR3 is CASSQDWGGRPNTEAFF. The CDR3 region has the DNA TGTGCCAGCAGCCAAGATTGGGGAGGAAGACCTAACACTGAAGCTTTCTTT. V usage is TRBV4-2 and J usage is TRBJ1-1; D remains ambiguous. The CDR3 sequence is 17 residues long. V lost 0 bases to trimming and J lost 2 bases, with 16 bases between them. Germline V gives CDR1 LGHNA, CDR2 YNFKEQ.